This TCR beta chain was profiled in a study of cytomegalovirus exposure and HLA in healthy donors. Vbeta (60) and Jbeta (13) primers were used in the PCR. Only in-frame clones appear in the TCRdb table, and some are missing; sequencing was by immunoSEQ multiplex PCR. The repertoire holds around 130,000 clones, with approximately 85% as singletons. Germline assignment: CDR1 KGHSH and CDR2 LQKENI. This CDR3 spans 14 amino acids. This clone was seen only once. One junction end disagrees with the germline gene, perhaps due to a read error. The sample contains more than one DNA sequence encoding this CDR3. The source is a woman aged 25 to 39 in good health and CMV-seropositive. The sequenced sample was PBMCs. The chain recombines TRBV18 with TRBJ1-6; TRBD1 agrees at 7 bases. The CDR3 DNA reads TGTGCCAGCTCACCACGGGACAGTAATTCCCCCCTCCACTTT. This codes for CASSPRDSNSPLHF.